This TCR beta chain was retrieved from a study of blood T cell repertoires in COVID-19. Produced via immunoSEQ multiplex PCR; TCRdb's table is partial and in-frame only. The sample holds under 250,000 clones; nearly 90% are singletons and the top ten take 11%. Cohorts were determined from participant-reported clinical history. Germline trimming cut 4 bases from V and 4 bases from J; bases unmatched to any gene: 5. Germline V gene sequence: CDR1 LNHDA, CDR2 SQIVND (reference sequence). The CDR3 length is 14 residues. Sample: PBMCs or T cells enriched from blood (not recorded which). The chain is built from TRBV19 and TRBJ1-1, with 8 nucleotides matching TRBD1. The sequence derives from a young man who had recovered from COVID-19. The chain's CDR3 is CASSTTGAITEAFF. For the CDR3, the DNA is TGTGCCAGTAGTACGACAGGGGCCATCACTGAAGCTTTCTTT.